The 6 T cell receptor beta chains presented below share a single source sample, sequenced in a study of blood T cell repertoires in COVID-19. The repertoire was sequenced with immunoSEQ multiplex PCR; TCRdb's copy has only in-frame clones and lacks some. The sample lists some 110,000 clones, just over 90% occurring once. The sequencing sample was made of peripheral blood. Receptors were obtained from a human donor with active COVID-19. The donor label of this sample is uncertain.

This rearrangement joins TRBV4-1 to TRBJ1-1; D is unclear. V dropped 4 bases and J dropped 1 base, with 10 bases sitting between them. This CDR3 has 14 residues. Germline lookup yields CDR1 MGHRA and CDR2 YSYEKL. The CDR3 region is CASSPLTQNTEAFF. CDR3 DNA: TGCGCCAGCAGCCCGTTGACACAGAACACTGAAGCTTTCTTT.

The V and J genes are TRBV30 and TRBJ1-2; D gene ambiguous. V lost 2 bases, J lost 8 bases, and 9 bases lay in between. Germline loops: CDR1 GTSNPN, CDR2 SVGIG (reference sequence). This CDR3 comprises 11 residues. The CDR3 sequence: CAWSLREGYTF. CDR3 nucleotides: TGTGCCTGGAGTTTGAGGGAGGGCTACACCTTC.

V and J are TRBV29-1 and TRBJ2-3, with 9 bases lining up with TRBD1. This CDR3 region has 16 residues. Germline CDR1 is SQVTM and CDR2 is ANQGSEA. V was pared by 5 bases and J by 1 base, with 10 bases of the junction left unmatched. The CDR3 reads CSVRPGQGFRTDTQYF. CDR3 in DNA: TGCAGCGTTCGCCCGGGACAGGGTTTTCGCACAGATACGCAGTATTTT.

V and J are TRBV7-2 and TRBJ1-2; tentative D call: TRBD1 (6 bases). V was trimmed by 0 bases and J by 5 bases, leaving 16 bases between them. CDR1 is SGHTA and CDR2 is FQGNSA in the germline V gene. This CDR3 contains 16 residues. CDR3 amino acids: CASSLARQGRSYGYTF. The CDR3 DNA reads TGTGCCAGCAGCTTAGCTCGGCAGGGGCGGTCGTATGGCTACACCTTC.

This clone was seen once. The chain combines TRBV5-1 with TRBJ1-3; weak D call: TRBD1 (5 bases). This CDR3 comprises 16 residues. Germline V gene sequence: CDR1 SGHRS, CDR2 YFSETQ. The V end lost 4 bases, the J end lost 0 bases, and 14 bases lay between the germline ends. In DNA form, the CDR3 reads TGCGCCAGCAGCCAACCGGACATAACCTCTGGAAACACCATATATTTT. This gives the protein CASSQPDITSGNTIYF.

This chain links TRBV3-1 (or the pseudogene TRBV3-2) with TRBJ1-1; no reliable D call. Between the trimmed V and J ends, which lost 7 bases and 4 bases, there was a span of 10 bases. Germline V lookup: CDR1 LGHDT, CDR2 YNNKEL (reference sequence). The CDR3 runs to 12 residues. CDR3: CASTAAGTEAFF. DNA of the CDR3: TGTGCCAGCACAGCGGCGGGCACTGAAGCTTTCTTT.